The present T cell receptor (beta chain) was sequenced within a study of cytomegalovirus exposure and HLA in healthy donors. PCR employed 60 Vbeta and 13 Jbeta primers. The table came from immunoSEQ multiplex PCR; TCRdb's copy has only in-frame clones and leaves some out. The sample lists 100,000 to 150,000 clones, about three quarters seen once, with roughly 13% in the top ten. Only a few counts were recorded for this clone. The V and J ends lost 0 bases and 8 bases, in that order; junction bases with no gene match: 6. The CDR3 consists of 15 residues. CDR1 is SGDLS and CDR2 is YYNGEE in the germline V gene.

The source material was PBMCs. The TCR was taken from a woman aged 60-70 years in good health and CMV-seropositive. This rearrangement joins TRBV9 to TRBJ2-1, with 9 positions matching TRBD2. The DNA of the CDR3 is TGTGCCAGCAGCGTAGGAAGCGGGGGGCAGGATGAGCAGTTCTTC. This encodes CASSVGSGGQDEQFF.